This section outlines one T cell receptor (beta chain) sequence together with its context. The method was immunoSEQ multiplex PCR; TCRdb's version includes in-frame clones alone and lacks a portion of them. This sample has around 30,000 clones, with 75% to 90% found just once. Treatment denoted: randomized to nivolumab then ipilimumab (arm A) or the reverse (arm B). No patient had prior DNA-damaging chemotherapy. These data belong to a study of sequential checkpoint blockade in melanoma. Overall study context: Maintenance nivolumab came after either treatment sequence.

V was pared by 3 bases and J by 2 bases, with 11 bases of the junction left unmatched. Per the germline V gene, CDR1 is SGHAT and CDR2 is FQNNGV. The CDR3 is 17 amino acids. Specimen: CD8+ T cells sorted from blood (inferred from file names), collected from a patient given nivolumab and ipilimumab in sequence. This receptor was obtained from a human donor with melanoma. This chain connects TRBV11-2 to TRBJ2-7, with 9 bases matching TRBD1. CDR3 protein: CASSLQTLGTGTYEQYF. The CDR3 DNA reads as TGTGCCAGCAGCTTGCAAACCCTCGGGACAGGGACCTACGAGCAGTACTTC.